This T cell receptor (beta chain) was recorded in a study of blood T cell repertoires in COVID-19. Study-wide background: The samples span acute and convalescent COVID-19 from the United States, Italy and Spain. Sources were T cells, B-cell-depleted T cells, or PBMCs; the material itself was cDNA or gDNA.

Profiling relied on immunoSEQ multiplex PCR, and the TCRdb table lists in-frame clones only, not all of them. This sample has 350,000 to 400,000 clones; over 85% occur once, and the top ten carry 1.5% to 2%. Resolution of symptoms, clearance, or two negative PCRs was present in recovered Cohort 3 donors. V shed 5 bases, J shed 4 bases, and the junction held 1 base outside the gene matches. The CDR3 consists of 13 residues. This clonotype was sampled from a woman between 25 and 40 years old who had recovered from COVID-19. This rearrangement joins TRBV12-3 or TRBV12-4 to TRBJ1-5, with 8 bases aligning to TRBD1. The specimen was PBMCs or T cells enriched from blood (not recorded which). Written as DNA, the CDR3 is TGTGCCAGCAGTCGACAGGGGAATCAGCCCCAGCATTTT. It yields the protein CASSRQGNQPQHF.